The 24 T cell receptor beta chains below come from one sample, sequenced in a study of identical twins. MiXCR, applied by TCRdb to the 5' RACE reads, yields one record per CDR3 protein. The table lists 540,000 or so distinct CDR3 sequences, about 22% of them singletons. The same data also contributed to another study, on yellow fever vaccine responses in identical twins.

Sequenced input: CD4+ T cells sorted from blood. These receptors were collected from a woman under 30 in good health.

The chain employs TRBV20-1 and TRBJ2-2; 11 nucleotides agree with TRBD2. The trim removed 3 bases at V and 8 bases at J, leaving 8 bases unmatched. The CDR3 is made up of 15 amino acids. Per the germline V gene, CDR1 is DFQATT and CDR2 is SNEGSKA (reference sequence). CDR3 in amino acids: CSASSRGTSGGELFF. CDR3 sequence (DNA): TGCAGTGCTAGCTCCCGAGGGACTAGCGGTGGGGAGCTGTTTTTT.

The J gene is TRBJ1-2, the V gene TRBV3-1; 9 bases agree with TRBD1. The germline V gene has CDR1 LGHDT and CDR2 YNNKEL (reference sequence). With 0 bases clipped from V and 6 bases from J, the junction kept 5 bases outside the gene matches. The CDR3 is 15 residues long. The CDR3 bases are TGTGCCAGCAGCCAAGATCTCAGGACAGGGGATGGCTACACCTTC. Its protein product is CASSQDLRTGDGYTF.

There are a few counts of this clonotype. CDR3 amino acids: CASSRNPDTQYF. CDR3 in DNA: TGTGCCAGCAGCCGAAATCCAGATACGCAGTATTTT. This chain joins TRBV7-2 and TRBJ2-3; no clear D. The V end was cut by 5 bases, the J end by 4 bases, with 7 bases between. CDR3 length: 12 residues. Looked up from germline, CDR1 is SGHTA and CDR2 is FQGNSA.

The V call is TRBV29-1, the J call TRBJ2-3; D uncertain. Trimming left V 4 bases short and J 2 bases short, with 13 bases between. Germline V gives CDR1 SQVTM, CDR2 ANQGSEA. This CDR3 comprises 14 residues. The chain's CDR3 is CSVVSRSVTDTQYF. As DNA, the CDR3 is TGCAGCGTTGTGTCCCGGAGCGTCACAGATACGCAGTATTTT.

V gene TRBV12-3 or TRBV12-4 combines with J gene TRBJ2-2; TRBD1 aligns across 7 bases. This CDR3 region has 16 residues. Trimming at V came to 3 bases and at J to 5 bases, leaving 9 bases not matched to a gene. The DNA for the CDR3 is TGTGCCAGCAGTTTTAGGGGGCAAATGGCGACCGGGGAGCTGTTTTTT. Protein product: CASSFRGQMATGELFF.

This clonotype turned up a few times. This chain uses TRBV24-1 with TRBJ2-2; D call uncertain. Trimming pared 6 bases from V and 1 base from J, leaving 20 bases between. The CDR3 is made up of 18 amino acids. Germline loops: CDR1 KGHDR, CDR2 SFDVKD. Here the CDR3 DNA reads TGTGCCACCAGTCCCCGCTCGGTTGACCCAAAGAACACCGGGGAGCTGTTTTTT. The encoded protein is CATSPRSVDPKNTGELFF.

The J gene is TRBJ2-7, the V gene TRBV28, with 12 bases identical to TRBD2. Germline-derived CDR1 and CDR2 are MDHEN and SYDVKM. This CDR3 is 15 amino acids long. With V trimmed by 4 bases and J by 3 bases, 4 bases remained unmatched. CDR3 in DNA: TGTGCCAGCAGTTCCAGACTAGCGGGAGTCTACGAGCAGTACTTC. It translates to CASSSRLAGVYEQYF.

The CDR3 bases are TGCAGTGCGGAGGGTAGGGCTAGCGCTGGAGATACGCAGTATTTT. Translation: CSAEGRASAGDTQYF. The chain employs TRBV20-1 and TRBJ2-3; TRBD2 might be the D (6 bases). Germline assignment: CDR1 DFQATT and CDR2 SNEGSKA (reference sequence). Between the trimmed V and J ends, which lost 6 bases and 5 bases, there was a span of 21 bases. The CDR3 runs 15 residues.

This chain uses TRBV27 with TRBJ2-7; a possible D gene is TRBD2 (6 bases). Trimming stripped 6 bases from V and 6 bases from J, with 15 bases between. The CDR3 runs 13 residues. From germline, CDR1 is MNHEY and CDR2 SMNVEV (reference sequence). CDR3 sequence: CASRSYGSGEQYF. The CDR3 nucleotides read TGTGCCAGCAGATCTTACGGGAGTGGCGAGCAGTACTTC.

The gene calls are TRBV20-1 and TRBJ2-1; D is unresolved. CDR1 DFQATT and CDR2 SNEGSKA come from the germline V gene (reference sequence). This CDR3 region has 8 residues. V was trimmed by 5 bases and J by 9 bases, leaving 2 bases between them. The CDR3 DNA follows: TGCAGTGCTCCTGAGCAGTTCTTC. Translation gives CSAPEQFF.

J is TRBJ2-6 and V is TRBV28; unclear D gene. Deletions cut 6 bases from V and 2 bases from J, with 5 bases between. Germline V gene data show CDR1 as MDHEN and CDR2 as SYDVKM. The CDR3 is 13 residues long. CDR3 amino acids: CASRTPGANVLTF. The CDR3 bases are TGTGCCAGCAGAACCCCTGGGGCCAACGTCCTGACTTTC.

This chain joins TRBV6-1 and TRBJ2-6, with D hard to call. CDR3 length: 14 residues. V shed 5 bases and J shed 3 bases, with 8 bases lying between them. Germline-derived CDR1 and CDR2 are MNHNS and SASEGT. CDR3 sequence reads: CASSRTSGANVLTF. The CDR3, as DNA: TGTGCCAGCAGTCGGACCAGTGGGGCCAACGTCCTGACTTTC.

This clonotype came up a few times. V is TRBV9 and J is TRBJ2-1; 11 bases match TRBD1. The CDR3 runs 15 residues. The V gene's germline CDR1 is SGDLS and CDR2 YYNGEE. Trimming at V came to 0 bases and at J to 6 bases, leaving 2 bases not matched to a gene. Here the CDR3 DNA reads TGTGCCAGCAGCGTAGAGGGACAGGGGGGCAATGAGCAGTTCTTC. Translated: CASSVEGQGGNEQFF.

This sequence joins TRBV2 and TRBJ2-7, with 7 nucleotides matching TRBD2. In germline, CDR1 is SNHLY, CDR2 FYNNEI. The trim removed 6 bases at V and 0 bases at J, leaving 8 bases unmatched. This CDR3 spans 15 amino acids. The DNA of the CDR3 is TGTGCCAGCAGATATGCTAGCGGCTACTCCTACGAGCAGTACTTC. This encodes CASRYASGYSYEQYF.

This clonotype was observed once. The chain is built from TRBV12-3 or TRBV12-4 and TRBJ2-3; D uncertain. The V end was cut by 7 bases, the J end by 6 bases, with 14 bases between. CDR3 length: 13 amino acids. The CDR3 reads CASTPGYVDTQYF. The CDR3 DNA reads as TGTGCCAGCACCCCCGGGTACGTCGATACGCAGTATTTT.

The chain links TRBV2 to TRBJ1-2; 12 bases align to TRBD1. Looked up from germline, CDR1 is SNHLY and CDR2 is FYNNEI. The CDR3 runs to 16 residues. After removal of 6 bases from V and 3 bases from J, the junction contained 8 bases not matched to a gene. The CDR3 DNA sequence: TGTGCCAGCAGCATCGGCCGGGACAGGGGGCACTATGGCTACACCTTC. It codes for CASSIGRDRGHYGYTF.

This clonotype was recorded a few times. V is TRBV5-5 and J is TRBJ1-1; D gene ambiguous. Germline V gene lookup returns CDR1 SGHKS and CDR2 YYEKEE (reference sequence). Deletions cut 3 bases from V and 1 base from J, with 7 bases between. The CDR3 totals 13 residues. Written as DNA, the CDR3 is TGTGCCAGCAGCTATGAGCAGAACACTGAAGCTTTCTTT. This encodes CASSYEQNTEAFF.

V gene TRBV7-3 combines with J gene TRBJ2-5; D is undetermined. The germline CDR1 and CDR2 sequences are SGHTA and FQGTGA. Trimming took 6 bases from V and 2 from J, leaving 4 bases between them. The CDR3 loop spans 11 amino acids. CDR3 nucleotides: TGTGCCAGCAGGTTTCAAGAGACCCAGTACTTC. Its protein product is CASRFQETQYF.

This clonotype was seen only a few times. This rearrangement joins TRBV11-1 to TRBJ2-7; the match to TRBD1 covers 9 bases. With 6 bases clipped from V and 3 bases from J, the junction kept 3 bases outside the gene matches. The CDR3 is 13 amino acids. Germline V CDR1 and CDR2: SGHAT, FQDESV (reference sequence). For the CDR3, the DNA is TGTGCCAGCAGTCGGACAGGGGACTACGAGCAGTACGTC. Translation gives CASSRTGDYEQYV.

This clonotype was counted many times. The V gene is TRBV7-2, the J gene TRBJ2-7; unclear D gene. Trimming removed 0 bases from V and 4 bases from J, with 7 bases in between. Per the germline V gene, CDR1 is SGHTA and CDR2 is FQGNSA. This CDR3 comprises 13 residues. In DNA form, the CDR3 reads TGTGCCAGCAGCTTAGCGGGCGGTTACGAGCAGTACGTC. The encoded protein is CASSLAGGYEQYV.

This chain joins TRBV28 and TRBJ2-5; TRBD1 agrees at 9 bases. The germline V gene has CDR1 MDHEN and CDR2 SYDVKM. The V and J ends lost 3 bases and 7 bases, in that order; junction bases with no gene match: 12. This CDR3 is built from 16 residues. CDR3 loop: CASSFLGQGNRGTQYF. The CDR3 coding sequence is TGTGCCAGCAGTTTCTTGGGACAGGGCAACAGGGGGACCCAGTACTTC.

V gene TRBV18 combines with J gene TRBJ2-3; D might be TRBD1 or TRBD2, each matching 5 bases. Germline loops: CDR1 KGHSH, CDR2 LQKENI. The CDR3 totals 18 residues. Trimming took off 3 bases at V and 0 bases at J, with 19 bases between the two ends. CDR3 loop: CASSPLGGATSSTDTQYF. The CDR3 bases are TGTGCCAGCTCACCCCTTGGGGGTGCAACCTCTAGCACAGATACGCAGTATTTT.

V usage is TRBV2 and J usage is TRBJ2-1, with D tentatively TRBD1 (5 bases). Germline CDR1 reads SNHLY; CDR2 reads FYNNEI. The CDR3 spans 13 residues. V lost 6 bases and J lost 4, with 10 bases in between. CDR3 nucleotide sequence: TGTGCCAGCAGGCCGACAGTTTACAATGAGCAGTTCTTC. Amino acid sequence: CASRPTVYNEQFF. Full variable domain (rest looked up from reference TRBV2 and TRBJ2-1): EPEVTQTPSHQVTQMGQEVILRCVPISNHLYFYWYRQILGQKVEFLVSFYNNEISEKSEIFDDQFSVERPDGSNFTLKIRSTKLEDSAMYFCASRPTVYNEQFFGPGTRLTVL.

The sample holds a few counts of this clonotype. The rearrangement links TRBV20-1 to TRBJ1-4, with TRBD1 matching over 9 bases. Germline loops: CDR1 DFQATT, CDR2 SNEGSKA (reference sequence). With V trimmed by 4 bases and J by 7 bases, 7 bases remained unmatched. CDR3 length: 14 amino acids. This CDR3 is CSATPGTGSEKLFF. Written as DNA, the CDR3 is TGCAGTGCTACCCCCGGGACAGGGAGTGAAAAACTGTTTTTT.